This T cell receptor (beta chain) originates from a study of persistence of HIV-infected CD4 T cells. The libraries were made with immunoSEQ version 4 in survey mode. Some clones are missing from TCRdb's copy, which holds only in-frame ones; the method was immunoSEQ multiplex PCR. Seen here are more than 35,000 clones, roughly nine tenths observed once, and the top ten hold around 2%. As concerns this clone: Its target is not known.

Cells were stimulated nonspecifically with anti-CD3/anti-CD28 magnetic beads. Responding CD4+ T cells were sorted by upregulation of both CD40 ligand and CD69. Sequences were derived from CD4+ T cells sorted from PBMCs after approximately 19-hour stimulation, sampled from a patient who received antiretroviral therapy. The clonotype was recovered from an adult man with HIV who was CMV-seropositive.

This chain's CDR3 is CASKGRTSEQYFPGELFF. CDR3 nucleotides: TGTGCCAGCAAGGGGAGGACTAGCGAGCAGTATTTCCCCGGGGAGCTGTTTTTT. This rearrangement joins TRBV3-1 (or the pseudogene TRBV3-2) to TRBJ2-2; 9 bases are shared with TRBD2. The CDR3 contains 18 residues. V trimming: 7 bases; J trimming: 6 bases; junction bases outside the gene matches: 18. Per the germline V gene, CDR1 is LGHDT and CDR2 is YNNKEL (reference sequence).